This T cell receptor (beta chain) is drawn from a study of blood T cell repertoires in COVID-19. Across the whole study: Some COVID-19 samples were acute and others convalescent; all came from the United States, Italy and Spain. In each case, the material was cDNA or gDNA derived from T cells, B-cell-depleted T cells, or PBMCs.

Per the study methods: From reference gene primer amplification, estimates of nucleated cell counts were derived. Repertoires were generated with immunoSEQ multiplex PCR, while TCRdb's copy carries only in-frame clones and drops some. Clonal size and the V and J genes are those of that table, whereas D and trimming came from the DNA. The table lists 250,000 to 300,000 clones, about 88% of them singletons. This sequence originates from a woman aged 60 to 75 with acute or convalescent COVID-19. Source material: peripheral blood.

CDR3 sequence (DNA): TGTGCCAGCAGTGAACGGGGGGGACACCTCTACGAGCAGTACTTC. Translated, it gives CASSERGGHLYEQYF. This sequence joins TRBV6-1 and TRBJ2-7; 8 bases are a match to TRBD2. The CDR3 has 15 residues. Trimming removed 2 bases from V and 3 bases from J; junction bases left unmatched: 6. Germline CDR1 and CDR2: MNHNS and SASEGT.